This T cell receptor (beta chain) appears in the sequencing data of a study of blood T cell repertoires in COVID-19 (dated by TCRdb to 2019 to 2021). With regard to the full study: The collaborator samples originated in the United States, Italy and Spain and spanned the acute and convalescent phases of COVID-19. HLA class I and class II types, where available, came from metadata supplied by the sample provider rather than from assay-based typing. The prospective study material was composed of cDNA or gDNA derived from T cells, B-cell-depleted T cells, or PBMCs. The samples were drawn from the first 160 participants of the ongoing ImmuneRACE study and from some 1,300 subjects provided by 6 global collaborators. The repertoires were released in a freely available public database meant as a resource for research on the immune response to SARS-CoV-2. Sample metadata almost always included a de-identified subject ID, COVID-19 status, age in years and sex. Subjects who had been exposed to COVID-19, were actively infected with it, or had recovered from it provided the deeply sampled blood TCRbeta repertoires that made up the dataset. Study-level results and caveats: The amount of clinical and demographic metadata varied by source and participant and was provided uncurated.

Whole blood was collected in K2EDTA tubes by collaborating institutions according to the institutions' own protocols. For TCRbeta analysis, collaborator samples were shipped as frozen whole blood, as isolated PBMCs, or as DNA extracted from either sample type. This clone was seen once. Its antigen specificity is not known. Nothing much larger sits one base from this clone, and base qualities are not available. CDR1 and CDR2 (LNHDA, SQIVND) derive from the germline V gene (reference sequence). Measured from the cysteine to the phenylalanine, the CDR3 is 20 residues long. The read is trimmed to its CDR3 DNA, 60 bases read in frame from base 1. V lost 4 bases and J lost 3 bases; the stretch between them is 28 bases long. TCRbeta CDR3 regions were amplified from genomic DNA by means of the immunoSEQ Assay, a bias-controlled multiplex PCR. Per the source publication's procedure: The number of nucleated cells in each sample was estimated from the amplification of reference gene primers within the assay. Sequence reads were collapsed and filtered to measure the absolute abundance of every unique TCRbeta CDR3 rearrangement. For each sample, productive Simpson clonality was calculated as the square root of Simpson's diversity index across productive rearrangements. Held by TCRdb, this immuneACCESS table contains in-frame sequences only and omits some clones. Under half of the omission traces to an unresolved V gene where checked; the cause of the rest is unknown. Clonal size and the V and J genes are those of that table, whereas D and trimming came from the DNA. Within this sample are about 120,000 clones, with 75% to 90% of them counted one time only. Jointly, the top ten make up 25% to 35% of the sample.

The source material was peripheral blood. In this chain, TRBV19 is recombined with TRBJ1-5, with no D gene named confidently. The receptor was isolated from a woman between 65 and 79 years old with acute or convalescent COVID-19. The CDR3 is CASSTPPGRVGRAHNQPQHF. The DNA sequence is as follows: TGTGCCAGTAGTACTCCCCCGGGGAGGGTAGGTAGGGCACACAATCAGCCCCAGCATTTT.